The clone carrying this TCR beta chain appeared a single time. The junction differs from germline at one of its ends, possibly a read error. CDR3 length: 14 residues. TCRdb itself ran the RT-PCR reads through MiXCR, one entry per CDR3 protein. Of about 700,000 distinct CDR3 sequences in the sample, around 14% were seen once. This sequence joins TRBV12-3 or TRBV12-4 and TRBJ2-2; D tentatively fits TRBD1 or TRBD2 (5 bases each). The clonotype comes from a female donor in good health, serving as a healthy control. The sample taken for sequencing was memory CD4+ T cells from blood. In nucleotides, the CDR3 is TGTGCCAGCAGTTTTGCCGAGACAGCTGGGGGGCTGTTTTTT. Amino acids: CASSFAETAGGLFF.